This entry lists 13 T cell receptor beta chains sequenced from one sample in a study of monozygotic twins with inflammatory bowel disease (dated by TCRdb to the late 2010s). The library was built by means of 5' RACE. The listed sequencing device is Illumina HiSeq 2500. Following reprocessing of the reads by TCRdb, the data hold one row per CDR3 protein sequence and no DNA is available. The sample table on file contains roughly 150,000 distinct CDR3 sequences. The top ten hold 2% to 3% of the sample. Sequencing was done on a sample of blood. The origin of the receptors is a human donor with ulcerative colitis or Crohn's disease, or a healthy co-twin of an affected twin (not recorded which).

The chain combines TRBV7-8 with TRBJ2-3; checking the TCRdb D call of TRBD2 is not possible without DNA. The CDR3 runs to 16 residues. Germline loops: CDR1 SGHVS, CDR2 FQNEAQ. This chain's CDR3 is CASSLASGVGTDTQYF. Complete variable domain (other parts from reference TRBV7-8 and TRBJ2-3): GAGVSQSPRYKVAKRGQDVALRCDPISGHVSLFWYQQALGQGPEFLTYFQNEAQLDKSGLPSDRFFAERPEGSVSTLKIQRTQQEDSAVYLCASSLASGVGTDTQYFGPGTRLTVL.

This chain uses TRBV28 with TRBJ2-2; TCRdb proposes TRBD1, but this gene call is untestable without DNA. The germline V gene has CDR1 MDHEN and CDR2 SYDVKM. The CDR3 is 14 residues long. The CDR3 sequence: CASRDGQNTGELFF. Variable domain in full (rest from reference TRBV28 and TRBJ2-2): DVKVTQSSRYLVKRTGEKVFLECVQDMDHENMFWYRQDPGLGLRLIYFSYDVKMKEKGDIPEGYSVSREKKERFSLILESASTNQTSMYLCASRDGQNTGELFFGEGSRLTVL.

The chain links TRBV7-9 to TRBJ2-5. Germline loops: CDR1 SEHNR, CDR2 FQNEAQ (reference sequence). The CDR3 is 13 amino acids. CDR3 loop: CASSVLGTETQYF.

J is TRBJ2-1 and V is TRBV6-2 or TRBV6-3; the TCRdb call, TRBD1, lacks DNA for checking. The CDR3 has 16 amino acids. The germline gives CDR1 MNHEY, CDR2 SVGEGT. The CDR3 region is CASSYDAPPTGVKQFF.

The chain uses TRBV3-1 and TRBJ2-7; the TCRdb D gene call, TRBD2, has no DNA to confirm it. The CDR3 is 15 amino acids. CDR1 is LGHDT, CDR2 YNNKEL, per germline (reference sequence). CDR3 amino acids: CASSQDSGGRSEQYF.

The V call is TRBV5-1, the J call TRBJ1-6; TCRdb gives TRBD1 as the D gene, but with no DNA this cannot be confirmed. CDR1 SGHRS and CDR2 YFSETQ come from the germline V gene. CDR3 length: 18 residues. The CDR3 sequence is CASSAVDRGLGYNSPLHF.

The chain uses TRBV6-1 and TRBJ2-7; with no DNA, the TCRdb D assignment of TRBD1 cannot be verified. This CDR3 is 17 amino acids long. Germline assignment: CDR1 MNHNS and CDR2 SASEGT. CDR3 in amino acids: CASREGTPTLGSYEQYF.

This sequence joins TRBV5-1 and TRBJ2-1; TCRdb lists TRBD1, though no DNA is available to test this call. The germline V gene has CDR1 SGHRS and CDR2 YFSETQ. The CDR3 is made up of 15 amino acids. The CDR3 protein is CASSSVGQGADEQFF.

The chain couples TRBV7-2 to TRBJ2-7. Germline V gives CDR1 SGHTA, CDR2 FQGNSA. CDR3 length: 16 residues. The CDR3 here is CASSQAFSATSEEQYF. Looking up the rest from reference TRBV7-2 and TRBJ2-7 gives the full variable domain: GAGVSQSPSNKVTEKGKDVELRCDPISGHTALYWYRQSLGQGLEFLIYFQGNSAPDKSGLPSDRFSAERTGGSVSTLTIQRTQQEDSAVYLCASSQAFSATSEEQYFGPGTRLTVT.

The chain has TRBV20-1 and TRBJ2-3; TCRdb names TRBD2, which stays unverified in the absence of DNA. The CDR3 is 18 residues long. CDR1 and CDR2 (germline): DFQATT, SNEGSKA (reference sequence). The CDR3 sequence is CSVKGGLAGLLGTDTQYF.

J is TRBJ2-7 and V is TRBV4-3. The CDR3 is made up of 14 amino acids. Germline assignment: CDR1 LGHNA and CDR2 YSLEER. This CDR3 reads CASSQDSRAYEQYF.

The chain carries TRBV4-1 and TRBJ2-3; TCRdb's assignment of TRBD2 cannot be checked, as there is no DNA. The CDR3 runs to 13 residues. Germline-derived CDR1 and CDR2 are MGHRA and YSYEKL. The CDR3 is CASSQERGTSQYF.

V and J are TRBV6-2 or TRBV6-3 and TRBJ1-5; the TRBD1 assignment by TCRdb is unverifiable without DNA. Per the germline V gene, CDR1 is MNHEY and CDR2 is SVGEGT. The CDR3 length is 14 residues. This chain's CDR3 is CASSKIQGNQPQHF.